Listed below are T cell receptor beta chains from one sample, sequenced in a study of cytomegalovirus exposure and HLA in healthy donors. Some clones are missing from TCRdb's copy, which holds only in-frame ones; the method was immunoSEQ multiplex PCR. The sample contains 150,000 to 200,000 clones, approximately 85% of which appear only once. The sequenced sample was PBMCs. These receptors all stem from a woman in her forties or fifties in good health and CMV-seronegative. Each CDR3 is given with its conserved first and last residue. D genes are given only for firm matches. Only part of the rows carry a size: once, few, many, or a class if the clone is expanded.

cdr3_nt | cdr3_aa | d_call | j_call | clone_size | v_call
TGTGCCAGTAGTATACTAGCGGGGGGGGAGCAGTTCTTC | CASSILAGGEQFF | TRBD2 | TRBJ2-1 | - | TRBV19
TGTGCCAGCAGCGTACGGGACAGGCCATCCTACGAGCAGTACTTC | CASSVRDRPSYEQYF | TRBD1 | TRBJ2-7 | - | TRBV5-4
TGTGCCAGCAGCCCAGATTTGGGCGCGAGTGGTTCACCCCTCCACTTT | CASSPDLGASGSPLHF | - | TRBJ1-6 | - | TRBV7-2
TGTGCCAGCAGTTTCCCAAACAGGGGTTATCAGCCCCAGCATTTT | CASSFPNRGYQPQHF | TRBD1 | TRBJ1-5 | once | TRBV28
TGTGCCAGCAGCTTGGGAGGACTAGCGGAACAAGAGACCCAGTACTTC | CASSLGGLAEQETQYF | TRBD2 | TRBJ2-5 | - | TRBV5-4
TGTGCCAGCAGTCTGGGGGGGGCGGGGAACACTGAAGCTTTCTTT | CASSLGGAGNTEAFF | - | TRBJ1-1 | - | TRBV5-5
TGTGCCAGCTCACTACGGGACAGTTTCGACGAGCAGTACTTC | CASSLRDSFDEQYF | TRBD1 | TRBJ2-7 | few | TRBV18
TGTGCCAGCAGAGGGGGTGGGCCAGTCAACACTGAAGCTTTCTTT | CASRGGGPVNTEAFF | - | TRBJ1-1 | - | TRBV6-1
TGTGCCAGCAGTCCAGGGACTAGCGATTACAATGAGCAGTTCTTC | CASSPGTSDYNEQFF | TRBD2 | TRBJ2-1 | once | TRBV28
TGCGCCAGCAGCTTGGCCGGGGTCTCCTACAATGAGCAGTTCTTC | CASSLAGVSYNEQFF | - | TRBJ2-1 | - | TRBV5-1
TGTGCCAGCTCCGCGGGGCCGGGATGGCCCAATGAGCAGTTCTTC | CASSAGPGWPNEQFF | - | TRBJ2-1 | - | TRBV25-1
TGCGCCAGCAGCTTCCCGGGGGGGTACTACAATGAGCAGTTCTTC | CASSFPGGYYNEQFF | TRBD2 | TRBJ2-1 | - | TRBV5-1
TGTGCCAGCAGTTCCACCACAGGGGCGACCTATGGCTACACCTTC | CASSSTTGATYGYTF | TRBD1 | TRBJ1-2 | - | TRBV28
TGTGCCAGCAGCGTATGGTCTAGCGGGACAAAGGGCACCGGGGAGCTGTTTTTT | CASSVWSSGTKGTGELFF | TRBD2 | TRBJ2-2 | - | TRBV9
TGTGCCAGCAGCTTTCAGCACGGAGGACAGGGGAGAGAGCAGTACTTC | CASSFQHGGQGREQYF | TRBD1 | TRBJ2-7 | - | TRBV7-2
TGTGCCAGCAGTTCAGCGGGAGGTACGGCCTACGAGCAGTACTTC | CASSSAGGTAYEQYF | TRBD2 | TRBJ2-7 | - | TRBV28
TGTGCCAGCAGCCTGGGGAGGGTAGCCAAAAACATTCAGTACTTC | CASSLGRVAKNIQYF | TRBD2 | TRBJ2-4 | - | TRBV28
TGTGCCAGCTCACCGGGACACCCGGGGGAGACCCAGTACTTC | CASSPGHPGETQYF | - | TRBJ2-5 | - | TRBV18
TGTGTCCCCAGGGGTACCGGACAGGGGGATACGCAGTATTTT | CVPRGTGQGDTQYF | - | TRBJ2-3 | few | TRBV7-5
TGTGCCAGCAGTTACGGTAGGGGAGGCGAGCAGTACTTC | CASSYGRGGEQYF | - | TRBJ2-7 | - | TRBV6-5
TGTGCCAGCAGCTTCCAGGGACAGGGAGCAAATGAGCAGTTCTTC | CASSFQGQGANEQFF | TRBD1 | TRBJ2-1 | few | TRBV5-4
TGTGCCAGTAGTATCCCCATCGCGGACAGGCTAGCCCGCAATCAGCCCCAGCATTTT | CASSIPIADRLARNQPQHF | TRBD1 | TRBJ1-5 | - | TRBV19
TGCGCCAGCAGCCCGGCGGTAGCGGGAGAGAGTGAGCAGTTCTTC | CASSPAVAGESEQFF | TRBD2 | TRBJ2-1 | - | TRBV5-1
TGTGCCTGGAGTGTAGGCGGGGGCTCTGGAAACACCATATATTTT | CAWSVGGGSGNTIYF | - | TRBJ1-3 | - | TRBV30
TGCGCCAGCAGTGACCGTGACAGCTCCTACAATGAGCAGTTCTTC | CASSDRDSSYNEQFF | - | TRBJ2-1 | - | TRBV10-2
TGTGCCTGGAGCTCAAGCCATAATCAGCCCCAGCATTTT | CAWSSSHNQPQHF | - | TRBJ1-5 | - | TRBV30
TGTGCCAGCTCAGAAAGGACTAGCGGGAGGCTTAATGAGCAGTTCTTC | CASSERTSGRLNEQFF | TRBD2 | TRBJ2-1 | - | TRBV18
TGTGCCAGCAGTGTTGTGAGGACAGCCGCCAACGAGCAGTACTTC | CASSVVRTAANEQYF | - | TRBJ2-7 | once | TRBV2
TGTGCCATCAGTGAGCCGGACAGGGGGCTTGGCTACACCTTC | CAISEPDRGLGYTF | TRBD1 | TRBJ1-2 | once | TRBV10-3
TGTGCCAGCAGTTTATCCGGGTACGAGCAGTACTTC | CASSLSGYEQYF | - | TRBJ2-7 | - | TRBV28
TGTGCCAGCAGCCAAGTGGGGGGACTCCAGGAAAATGAGCAGTTCTTC | CASSQVGGLQENEQFF | - | TRBJ2-1 | - | TRBV4-2
TGTGCCAGCAGCTGGACTAGCACAACGATCTACAATGAGCAGTTCTTC | CASSWTSTTIYNEQFF | TRBD2 | TRBJ2-1 | - | TRBV11-2
TGTGCCAGCAGTGCCAGGGATCGTAGCTATGGCTACACCTTC | CASSARDRSYGYTF | - | TRBJ1-2 | - | TRBV6-5
TGTGCCAGCTTCACTCACAGGGGGCAGACCACTGAAGCTTTCTTT | CASFTHRGQTTEAFF | TRBD1 | TRBJ1-1 | - | TRBV28
TGTGCCAGTAGTATTTTTGGGGGGGGATCCCCCTACGAGCAGTACTTC | CASSIFGGGSPYEQYF | TRBD2 | TRBJ2-7 | - | TRBV19
TGCAGCGTTGGGTATGGGGGGGGCCCCGGGAATGAGCAGTTCTTC | CSVGYGGGPGNEQFF | - | TRBJ2-1 | - | TRBV29-1
TGTGCCAGCAGTTTCTACGGGACTAGCGGGAGATCTTTCTACAATGAGCAGTTCTTC | CASSFYGTSGRSFYNEQFF | TRBD2 | TRBJ2-1 | - | TRBV27
TGTGCCAGCAGGATTCTAGCGGGAGGCCCAGATACGCAGTATTTT | CASRILAGGPDTQYF | TRBD2 | TRBJ2-3 | - | TRBV7-9
TGCGCCAGCAGCCGCTATAGCACAGATACGCAGTATTTT | CASSRYSTDTQYF | - | TRBJ2-3 | - | TRBV5-1
TGTGCCAGCAGCTTAGGGCAGGTGATGAACACTGAAGCTTTCTTT | CASSLGQVMNTEAFF | - | TRBJ1-1 | - | TRBV7-2
TGTGCCAGTCGGGAGACATTCGGTGGCACTGAAGCTTTCTTT | CASRETFGGTEAFF | - | TRBJ1-1 | - | TRBV19
TGTGCCAGCAGGGGACAGGGATCGGGAAATTCACCCCTCCACTTT | CASRGQGSGNSPLHF | TRBD1 | TRBJ1-6 | few | TRBV28
TGTGCCAGCAGTTTGGGACAACTAGAAAAACTGTTTTTT | CASSLGQLEKLFF | - | TRBJ1-4 | - | TRBV28
TGTGCCAGCAGTTTATTTTCAGGCTTCGGGGGCAATCAGCCCCAGCATTTT | CASSLFSGFGGNQPQHF | - | TRBJ1-5 | - | TRBV28
TGTGCCAGTAACGGGGGGCATAATGAAAAACTGTTTTTT | CASNGGHNEKLFF | - | TRBJ1-4 | - | TRBV19
TGTGCCAGCAGCTTTATGTGGGAGCCGTACGAGCAGTACTTC | CASSFMWEPYEQYF | - | TRBJ2-7 | once | TRBV7-9
TGTGCCAGCTCACAGGGGTCCACTGAAACCTACGAGCAGTACTTC | CASSQGSTETYEQYF | - | TRBJ2-7 | few | TRBV18
TGTGCCAGCAGCCCCGCGGCGGGCAACTATGGCTACACCTTC | CASSPAAGNYGYTF | - | TRBJ1-2 | - | TRBV7-2
TGCGCCAGCAGCCCAGGGGTGAACACTGAAGCTTTCTTT | CASSPGVNTEAFF | - | TRBJ1-1 | few | TRBV5-1
TGTGCCAGCAGTTCCATCCACAGGGGGAAAACCTACAATGAGCAGTTCTTC | CASSSIHRGKTYNEQFF | TRBD1 | TRBJ2-1 | - | TRBV28
TGTGCCAGCAACCCTGGGACAGGGGGCTGGGGTGATGGCTACACCTTC | CASNPGTGGWGDGYTF | TRBD1 | TRBJ1-2 | - | TRBV28
TGTGCCAGCAGCCCCCCACGGAAGCGGGAGCTTTGGTACGAGCAGTACTTC | CASSPPRKRELWYEQYF | TRBD2 | TRBJ2-7 | - | TRBV11-2
TGTTCCAGCAGCCGCGCGGGGACCCGGGGGGAGACCCAGTACTTC | CSSSRAGTRGETQYF | - | TRBJ2-5 | - | TRBV7-9
TGCAGTGAAGCAAGCAACACTGAAGCTTTCTTT | CSEASNTEAFF | - | TRBJ1-1 | once | TRBV20-1